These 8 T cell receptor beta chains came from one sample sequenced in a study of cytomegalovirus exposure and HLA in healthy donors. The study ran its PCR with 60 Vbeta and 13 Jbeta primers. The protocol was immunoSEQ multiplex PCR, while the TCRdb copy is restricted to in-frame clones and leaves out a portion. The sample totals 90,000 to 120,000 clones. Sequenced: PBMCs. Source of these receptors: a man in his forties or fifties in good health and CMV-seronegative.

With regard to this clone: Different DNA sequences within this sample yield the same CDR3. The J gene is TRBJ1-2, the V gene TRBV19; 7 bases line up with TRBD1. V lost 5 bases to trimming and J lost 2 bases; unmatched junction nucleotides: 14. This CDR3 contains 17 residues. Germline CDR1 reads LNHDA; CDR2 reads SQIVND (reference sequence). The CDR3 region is CASSPGYRKGQNYGYTF. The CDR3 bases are TGTGCCAGTAGTCCCGGGTACCGGAAGGGACAGAACTATGGCTACACCTTC.

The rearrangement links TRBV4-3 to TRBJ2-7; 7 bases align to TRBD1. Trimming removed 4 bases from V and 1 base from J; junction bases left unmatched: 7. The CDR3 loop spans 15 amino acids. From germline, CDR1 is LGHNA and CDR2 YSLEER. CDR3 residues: CASSPRDSRSYEQYF. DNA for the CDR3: TGCGCCAGCAGCCCCCGGGACAGCCGTTCCTACGAGCAGTACTTC.

CDR3 region: CASSIDSQGGQPQHF. The CDR3 bases are TGTGCCAGTAGTATAGATAGCCAGGGTGGGCAGCCCCAGCATTTT. The chain has TRBV19 and TRBJ1-5; the D gene is possibly TRBD1 (5 bases). This CDR3 contains 15 residues. V lost 0 bases, J lost 7 bases, and 13 bases lay in between. The germline V gene encodes CDR1 LNHDA and CDR2 SQIVND (reference sequence).

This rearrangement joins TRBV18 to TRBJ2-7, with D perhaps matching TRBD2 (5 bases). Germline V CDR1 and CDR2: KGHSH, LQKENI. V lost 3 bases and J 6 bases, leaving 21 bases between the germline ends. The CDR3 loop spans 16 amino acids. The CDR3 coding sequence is TGTGCCAGCTCACCGCGAGGGAAGGGCACCGTAGGCGAGCAGTACTTC. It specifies CASSPRGKGTVGEQYF.

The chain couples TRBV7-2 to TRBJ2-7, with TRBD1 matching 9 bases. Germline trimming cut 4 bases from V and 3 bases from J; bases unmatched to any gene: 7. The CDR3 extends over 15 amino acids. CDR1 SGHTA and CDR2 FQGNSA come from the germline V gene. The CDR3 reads CASSSTGTGSYEQYF. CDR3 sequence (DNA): TGTGCCAGCAGCTCGACGGGGACAGGGAGCTACGAGCAGTACTTC.

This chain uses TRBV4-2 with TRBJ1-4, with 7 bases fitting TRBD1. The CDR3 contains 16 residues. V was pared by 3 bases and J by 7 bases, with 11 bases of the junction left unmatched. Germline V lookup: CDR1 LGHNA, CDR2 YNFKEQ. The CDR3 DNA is TGTGCCAGCAGCCACGGGAGCCGGGACAGCGGTGAAAAACTGTTTTTT. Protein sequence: CASSHGSRDSGEKLFF.

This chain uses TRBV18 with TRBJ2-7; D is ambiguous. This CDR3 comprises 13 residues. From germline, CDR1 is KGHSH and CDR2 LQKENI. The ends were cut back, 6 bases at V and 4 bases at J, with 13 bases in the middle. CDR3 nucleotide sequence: TGTGCCAGCTCCGTAAACAGTCATTACGAGCAGTACTTC. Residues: CASSVNSHYEQYF.

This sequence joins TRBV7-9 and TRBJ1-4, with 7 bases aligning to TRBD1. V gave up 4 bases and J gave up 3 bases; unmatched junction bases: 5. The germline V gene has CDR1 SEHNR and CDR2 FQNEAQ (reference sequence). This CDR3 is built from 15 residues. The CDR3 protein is CASSSGQIANEKLFF. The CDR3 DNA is TGTGCCAGCAGCTCGGGACAGATCGCTAATGAAAAACTGTTTTTT.